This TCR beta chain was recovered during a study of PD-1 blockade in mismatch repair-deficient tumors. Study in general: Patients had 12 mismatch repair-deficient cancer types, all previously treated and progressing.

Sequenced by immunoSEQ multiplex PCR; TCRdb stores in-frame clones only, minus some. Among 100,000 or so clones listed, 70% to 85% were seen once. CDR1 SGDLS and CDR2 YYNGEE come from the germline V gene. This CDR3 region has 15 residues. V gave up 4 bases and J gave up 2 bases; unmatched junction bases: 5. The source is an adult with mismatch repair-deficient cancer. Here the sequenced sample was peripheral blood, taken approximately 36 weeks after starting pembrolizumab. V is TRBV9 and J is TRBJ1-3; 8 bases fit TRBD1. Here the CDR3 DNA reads TGTGCCAGCAGCCCGACAGGGGTTACTGGAAACACCATATATTTT. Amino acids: CASSPTGVTGNTIYF.